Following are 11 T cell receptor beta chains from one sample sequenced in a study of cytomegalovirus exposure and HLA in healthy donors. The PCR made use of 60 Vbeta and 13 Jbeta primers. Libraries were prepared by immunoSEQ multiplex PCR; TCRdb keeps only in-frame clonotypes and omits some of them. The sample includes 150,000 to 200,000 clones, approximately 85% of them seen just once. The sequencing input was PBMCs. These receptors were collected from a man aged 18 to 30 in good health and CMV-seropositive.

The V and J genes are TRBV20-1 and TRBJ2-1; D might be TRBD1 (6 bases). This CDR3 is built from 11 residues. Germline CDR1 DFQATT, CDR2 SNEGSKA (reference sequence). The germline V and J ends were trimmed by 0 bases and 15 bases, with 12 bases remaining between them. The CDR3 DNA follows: TGCAGTGCTAGAGAAGGCAGGGGTTGGTTCTTC. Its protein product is CSAREGRGWFF.

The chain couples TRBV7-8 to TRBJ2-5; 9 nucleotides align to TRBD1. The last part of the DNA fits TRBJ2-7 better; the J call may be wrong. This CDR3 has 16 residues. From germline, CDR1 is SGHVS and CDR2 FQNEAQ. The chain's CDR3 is CASSWGSGTGSYEQYF. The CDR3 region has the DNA TGTGCCAGCAGCTGGGGTTCCGGGACAGGGTCCTACGAGCAGTACTTC.

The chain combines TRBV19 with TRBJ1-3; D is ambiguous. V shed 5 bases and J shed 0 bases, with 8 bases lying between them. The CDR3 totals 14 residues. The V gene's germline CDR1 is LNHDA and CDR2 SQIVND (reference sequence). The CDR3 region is CASSSQASGNTIYF. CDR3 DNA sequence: TGTGCCAGTAGTTCTCAGGCCTCTGGAAACACCATATATTTT.

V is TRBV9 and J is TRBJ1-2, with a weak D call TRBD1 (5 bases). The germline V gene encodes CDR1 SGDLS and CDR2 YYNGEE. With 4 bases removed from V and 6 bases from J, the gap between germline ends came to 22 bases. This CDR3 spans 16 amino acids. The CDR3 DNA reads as TGTGCCAGCAGCTCGGGGGGGTTGGTCGGTTTGGATGGCTACACCTTC. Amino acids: CASSSGGLVGLDGYTF.

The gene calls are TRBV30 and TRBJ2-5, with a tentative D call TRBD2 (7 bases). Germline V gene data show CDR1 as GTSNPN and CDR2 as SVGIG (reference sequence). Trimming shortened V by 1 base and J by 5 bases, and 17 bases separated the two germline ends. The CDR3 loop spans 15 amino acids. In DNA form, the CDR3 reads TGTGCCTGGAGTGCACTGGGGGGGGGCGGGGAGACCCAGTACTTC. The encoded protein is CAWSALGGGGETQYF.

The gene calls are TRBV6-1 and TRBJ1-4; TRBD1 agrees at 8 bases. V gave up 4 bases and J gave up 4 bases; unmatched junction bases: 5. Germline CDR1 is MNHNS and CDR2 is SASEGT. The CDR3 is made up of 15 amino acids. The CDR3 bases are TGTGCCAGCAGTGGCAGACAGGGGCGTAATGAAAAACTGTTTTTT. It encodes CASSGRQGRNEKLFF.

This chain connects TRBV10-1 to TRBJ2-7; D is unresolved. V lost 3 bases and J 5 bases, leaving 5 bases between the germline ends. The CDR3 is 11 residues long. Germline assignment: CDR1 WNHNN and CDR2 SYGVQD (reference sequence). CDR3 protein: CASSEYDEQYF. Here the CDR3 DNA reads TGCGCCAGCAGTGAATATGACGAGCAGTACTTC.

CDR3 loop: CASSSPGLARNEQFF. The CDR3 coding sequence is TGTGCCAGCAGCTCGCCGGGACTAGCGAGGAATGAGCAGTTCTTC. V usage is TRBV7-9 and J usage is TRBJ2-1, with TRBD2 identical over 10 bases. CDR1 is SEHNR, CDR2 FQNEAQ, per germline (reference sequence). The junction had 7 bases not matched to a gene; V was cut back by 4 bases and J by 7 bases. The CDR3 runs to 15 residues.

The CDR3 region is CAGAPITAYEQYF. Written as DNA, the CDR3 is TGTGCCGGAGCCCCGATAACCGCCTACGAGCAGTACTTC. The chain has TRBV5-3 and TRBJ2-7; the D is unclear. TRBV5-3 is treated as an ORF (open reading frame) with a function not yet certain. The V end lost 10 bases, the J end lost 2 bases, and 16 bases lay between the germline ends. CDR3 length: 13 residues.

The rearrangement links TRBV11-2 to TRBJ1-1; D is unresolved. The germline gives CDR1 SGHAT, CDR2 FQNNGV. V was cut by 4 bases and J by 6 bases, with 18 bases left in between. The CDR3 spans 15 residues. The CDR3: CASSSLVAFGPEAFF. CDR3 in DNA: TGTGCCAGCAGCTCCCTTGTCGCCTTCGGTCCTGAAGCTTTCTTT. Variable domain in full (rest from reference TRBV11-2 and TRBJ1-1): EAGVAQSPRYKIIEKRQSVAFWCNPISGHATLYWYQQILGQGPKLLIQFQNNGVVDDSQLPKDRFSAERLKGVDSTLKIQPAKLEDSAVYLCASSSLVAFGPEAFFGQGTRLTVV.

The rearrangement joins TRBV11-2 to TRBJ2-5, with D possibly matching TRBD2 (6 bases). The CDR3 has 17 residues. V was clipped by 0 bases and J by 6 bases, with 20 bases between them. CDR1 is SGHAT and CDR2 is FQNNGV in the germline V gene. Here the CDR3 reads CASSLDPISGIIKTQYF. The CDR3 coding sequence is TGTGCCAGCAGCTTAGATCCGATTAGCGGCATTATAAAGACCCAGTACTTC. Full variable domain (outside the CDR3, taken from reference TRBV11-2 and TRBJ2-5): EAGVAQSPRYKIIEKRQSVAFWCNPISGHATLYWYQQILGQGPKLLIQFQNNGVVDDSQLPKDRFSAERLKGVDSTLKIQPAKLEDSAVYLCASSLDPISGIIKTQYFGPGTRLLVL.